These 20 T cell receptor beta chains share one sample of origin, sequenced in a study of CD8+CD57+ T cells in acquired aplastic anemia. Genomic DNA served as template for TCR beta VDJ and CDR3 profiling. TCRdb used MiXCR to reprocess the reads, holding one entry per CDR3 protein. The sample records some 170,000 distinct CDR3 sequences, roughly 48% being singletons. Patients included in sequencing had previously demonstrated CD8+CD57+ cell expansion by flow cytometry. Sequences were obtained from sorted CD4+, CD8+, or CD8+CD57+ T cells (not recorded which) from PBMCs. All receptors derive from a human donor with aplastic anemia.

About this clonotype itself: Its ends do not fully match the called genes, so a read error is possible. CDR3 DNA sequence: TGTGCCAGCAGTCCTGGACAGGGTGTCTCACCCCTCCACTTT. Translation gives CASSPGQGVSPLHF. The rearrangement joins TRBV10-3 to TRBJ1-6; 8 bases map to TRBD1. The CDR3 spans 14 residues. CDR1 and CDR2 (germline): ENHRY, SYGVKD.

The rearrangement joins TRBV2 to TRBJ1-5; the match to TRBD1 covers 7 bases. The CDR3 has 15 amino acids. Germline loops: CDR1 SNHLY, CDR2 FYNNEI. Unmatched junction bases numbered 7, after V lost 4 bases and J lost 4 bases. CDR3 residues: CASSVDREPNQPQHF. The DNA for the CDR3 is TGTGCCAGCAGTGTTGACAGGGAGCCTAATCAGCCCCAGCATTTT.

The CDR3 is CSGMNYEQYF. CDR3 nucleotide sequence: TGCAGTGGCATGAACTACGAGCAGTACTTC. This chain joins TRBV20-1 and TRBJ2-7; D gene ambiguous. This CDR3 has 10 amino acids. CDR1 and CDR2 (germline): DFQATT, SNEGSKA (reference sequence). V lost 7 bases and J lost 3, with 7 bases in between.

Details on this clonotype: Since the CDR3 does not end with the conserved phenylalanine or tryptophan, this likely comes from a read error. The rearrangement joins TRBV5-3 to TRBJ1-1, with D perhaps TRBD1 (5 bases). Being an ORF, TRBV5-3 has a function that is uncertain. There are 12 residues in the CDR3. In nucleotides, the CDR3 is TGTGCCAGCAGCTTGTGGGACGTTGAAGCTTTCCTT. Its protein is CASSLWDVEAFL.

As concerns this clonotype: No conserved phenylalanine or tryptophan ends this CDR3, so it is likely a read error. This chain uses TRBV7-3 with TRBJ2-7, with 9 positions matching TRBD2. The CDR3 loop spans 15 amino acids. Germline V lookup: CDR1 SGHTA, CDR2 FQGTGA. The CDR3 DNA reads TGTGCCAGCAGCCAGAGCGGGGGGCCAACCTATGAGCAGTACCTC. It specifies CASSQSGGPTYEQYL.

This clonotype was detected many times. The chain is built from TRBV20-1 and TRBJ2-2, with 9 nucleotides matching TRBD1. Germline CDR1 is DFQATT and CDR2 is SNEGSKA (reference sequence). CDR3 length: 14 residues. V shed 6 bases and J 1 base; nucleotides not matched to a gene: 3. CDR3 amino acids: CSATTGGNTGELFF. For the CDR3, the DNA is TGCAGTGCCACGACAGGGGGGAACACCGGGGAGCTGTTTTTT.

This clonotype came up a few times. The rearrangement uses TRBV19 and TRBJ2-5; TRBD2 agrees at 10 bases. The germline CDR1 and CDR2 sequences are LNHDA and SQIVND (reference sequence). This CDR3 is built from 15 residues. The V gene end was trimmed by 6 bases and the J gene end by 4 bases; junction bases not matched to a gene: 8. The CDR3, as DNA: TGTGCCAGTAGCTCTGATATAGCGGGAGGAGAGACCCAGTACTTC. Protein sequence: CASSSDIAGGETQYF.

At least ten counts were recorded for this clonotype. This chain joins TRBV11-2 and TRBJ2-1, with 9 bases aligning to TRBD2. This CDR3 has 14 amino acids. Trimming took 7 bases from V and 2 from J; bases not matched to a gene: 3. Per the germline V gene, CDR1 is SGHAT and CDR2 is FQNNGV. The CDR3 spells CASTAGGPYNEQFF. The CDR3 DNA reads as TGTGCCAGCACCGCGGGGGGGCCCTACAATGAGCAGTTCTTC. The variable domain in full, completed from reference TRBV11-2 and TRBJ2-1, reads EAGVAQSPRYKIIEKRQSVAFWCNPISGHATLYWYQQILGQGPKLLIQFQNNGVVDDSQLPKDRFSAERLKGVDSTLKIQPAKLEDSAVYLCASTAGGPYNEQFFGPGTRLTVL.

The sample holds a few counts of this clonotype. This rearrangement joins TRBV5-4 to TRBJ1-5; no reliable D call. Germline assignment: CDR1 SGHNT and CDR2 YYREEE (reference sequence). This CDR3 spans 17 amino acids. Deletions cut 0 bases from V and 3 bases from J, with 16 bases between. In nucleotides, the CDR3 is TGTGCCAGCAGCTTGGGGGTTGGGAATTCAAACAATCAGCCCCAGCATTTT. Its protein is CASSLGVGNSNNQPQHF. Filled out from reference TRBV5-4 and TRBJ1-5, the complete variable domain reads ETGVTQSPTHLIKTRGQQVTLRCSSQSGHNTVSWYQQALGQGPQFIFQYYREEENGRGNFPPRFSGLQFPNYSSELNVNALELDDSALYLCASSLGVGNSNNQPQHFGDGTRLSIL.

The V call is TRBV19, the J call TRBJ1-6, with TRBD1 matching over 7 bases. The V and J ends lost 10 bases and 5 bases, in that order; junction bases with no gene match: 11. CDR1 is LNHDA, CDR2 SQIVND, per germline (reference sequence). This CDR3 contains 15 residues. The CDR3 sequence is CATGGRGKDNSPLHF. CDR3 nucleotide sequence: TGTGCCACCGGGGGCAGGGGGAAAGATAATTCACCCCTCCACTTT.

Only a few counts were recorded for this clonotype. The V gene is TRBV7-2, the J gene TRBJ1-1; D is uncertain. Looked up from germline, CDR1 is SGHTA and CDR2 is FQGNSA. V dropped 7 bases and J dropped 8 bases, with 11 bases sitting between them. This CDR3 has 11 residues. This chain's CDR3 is CASTLLQEAFF. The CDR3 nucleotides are TGTGCCAGCACCCTCCTCCAGGAAGCTTTCTTT. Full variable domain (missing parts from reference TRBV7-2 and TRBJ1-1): GAGVSQSPSNKVTEKGKDVELRCDPISGHTALYWYRQSLGQGLEFLIYFQGNSAPDKSGLPSDRFSAERTGGSVSTLTIQRTQQEDSAVYLCASTLLQEAFFGQGTRLTVV.

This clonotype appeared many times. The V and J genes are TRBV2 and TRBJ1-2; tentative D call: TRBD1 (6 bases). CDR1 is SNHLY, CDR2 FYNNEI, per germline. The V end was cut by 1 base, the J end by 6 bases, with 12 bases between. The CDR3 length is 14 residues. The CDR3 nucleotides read TGTGCCAGCAGTGAAGTGGACAGAACTCATGGCTACACCTTC. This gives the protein CASSEVDRTHGYTF.

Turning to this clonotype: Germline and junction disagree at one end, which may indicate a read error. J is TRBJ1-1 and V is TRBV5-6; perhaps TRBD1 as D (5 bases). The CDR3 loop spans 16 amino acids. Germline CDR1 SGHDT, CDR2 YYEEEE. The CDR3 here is CASGLDTGTGNTEAFF. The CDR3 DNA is TGTGCCAGCGGCTTGGATACCGGGACGGGAAACACTGAAGCTTTCTTT.

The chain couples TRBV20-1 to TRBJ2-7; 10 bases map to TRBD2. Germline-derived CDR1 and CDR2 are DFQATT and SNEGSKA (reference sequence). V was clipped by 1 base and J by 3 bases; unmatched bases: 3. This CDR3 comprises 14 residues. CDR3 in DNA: TGCAGTGCTAGAGCTAGCGGGGGTATCTACGAGCAGTACTTC. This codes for CSARASGGIYEQYF.

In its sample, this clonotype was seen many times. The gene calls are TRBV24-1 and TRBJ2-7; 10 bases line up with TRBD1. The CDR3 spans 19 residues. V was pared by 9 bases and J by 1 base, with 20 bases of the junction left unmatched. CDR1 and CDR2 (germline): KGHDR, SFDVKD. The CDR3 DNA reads TGTGCCACCCCCCTGATAATATTAGGGACAGGGGTAGGGTCCTACGAGCAGTACTTC. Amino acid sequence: CATPLIILGTGVGSYEQYF.

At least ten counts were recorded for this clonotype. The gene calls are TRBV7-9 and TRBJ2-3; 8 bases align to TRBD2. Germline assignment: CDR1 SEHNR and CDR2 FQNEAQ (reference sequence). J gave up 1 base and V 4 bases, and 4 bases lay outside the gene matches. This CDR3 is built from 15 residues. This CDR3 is CASSSRGARTDTQYF. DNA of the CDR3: TGTGCCAGCAGCTCGCGGGGGGCCCGCACAGATACGCAGTATTTT.

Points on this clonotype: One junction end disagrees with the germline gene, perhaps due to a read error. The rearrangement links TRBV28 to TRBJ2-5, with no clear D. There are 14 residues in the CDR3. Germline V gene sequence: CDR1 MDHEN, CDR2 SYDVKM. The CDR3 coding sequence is TGTGCCAGCTCCCGCGGCGGTCCGGGTGAGATCCAGCACTTC. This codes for CASSRGGPGEIQHF.

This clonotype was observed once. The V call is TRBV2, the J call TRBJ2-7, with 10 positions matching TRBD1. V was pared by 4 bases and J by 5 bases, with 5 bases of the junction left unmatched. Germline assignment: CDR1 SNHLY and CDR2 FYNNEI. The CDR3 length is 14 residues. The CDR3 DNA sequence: TGTGCCAGCAGTGCAGACAGGGGGCTAGACGAGCAGTACTTC. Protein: CASSADRGLDEQYF.

The CDR3 DNA sequence: TGTGCCAGCAGAGATAGACCCATCGGCACCGGGGAGCTGTTTTTT. Protein sequence: CASRDRPIGTGELFF. This rearrangement joins TRBV2 to TRBJ2-2; D gene uncertain. Trimming took 6 bases from V and 4 from J, leaving 15 bases between them. CDR3 length equals 15 residues. Per the germline V gene, CDR1 is SNHLY and CDR2 is FYNNEI. Full variable domain (remainder filled in from reference TRBV2 and TRBJ2-2): EPEVTQTPSHQVTQMGQEVILRCVPISNHLYFYWYRQILGQKVEFLVSFYNNEISEKSEIFDDQFSVERPDGSNFTLKIRSTKLEDSAMYFCASRDRPIGTGELFFGEGSRLTVL.

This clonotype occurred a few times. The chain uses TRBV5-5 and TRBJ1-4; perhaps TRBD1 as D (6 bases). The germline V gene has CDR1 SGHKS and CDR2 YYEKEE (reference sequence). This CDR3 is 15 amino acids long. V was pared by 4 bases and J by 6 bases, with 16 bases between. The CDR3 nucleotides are TGTGCCAGCAGCCGTTCTAGGGGGGCGCATGAAAAACTGTTTTTT. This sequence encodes CASSRSRGAHEKLFF.